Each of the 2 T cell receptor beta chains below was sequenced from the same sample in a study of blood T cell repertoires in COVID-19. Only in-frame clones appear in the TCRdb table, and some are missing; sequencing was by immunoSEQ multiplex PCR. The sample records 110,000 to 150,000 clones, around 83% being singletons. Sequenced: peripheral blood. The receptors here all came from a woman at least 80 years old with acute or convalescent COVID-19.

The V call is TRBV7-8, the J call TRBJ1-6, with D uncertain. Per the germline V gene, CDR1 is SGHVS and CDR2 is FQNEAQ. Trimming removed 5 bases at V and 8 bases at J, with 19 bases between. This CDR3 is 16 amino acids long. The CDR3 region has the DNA TGTGCCAGCAGCGCCCGCTCCGGGTCCTCCTATTCACCCCTCCACTTT. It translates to CASSARSGSSYSPLHF. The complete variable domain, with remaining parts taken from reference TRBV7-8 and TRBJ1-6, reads GAGVSQSPRYKVAKRGQDVALRCDPISGHVSLFWYQQALGQGPEFLTYFQNEAQLDKSGLPSDRFFAERPEGSVSTLKIQRTQQEDSAVYLCASSARSGSSYSPLHFGNGTRLTVT.

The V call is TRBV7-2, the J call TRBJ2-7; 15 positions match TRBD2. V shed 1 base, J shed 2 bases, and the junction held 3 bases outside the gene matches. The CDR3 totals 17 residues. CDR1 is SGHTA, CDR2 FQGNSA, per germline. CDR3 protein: CASSLVGLAGGAYEQYF. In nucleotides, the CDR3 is TGTGCCAGCAGCTTAGTTGGACTAGCGGGAGGGGCCTACGAGCAGTACTTC.